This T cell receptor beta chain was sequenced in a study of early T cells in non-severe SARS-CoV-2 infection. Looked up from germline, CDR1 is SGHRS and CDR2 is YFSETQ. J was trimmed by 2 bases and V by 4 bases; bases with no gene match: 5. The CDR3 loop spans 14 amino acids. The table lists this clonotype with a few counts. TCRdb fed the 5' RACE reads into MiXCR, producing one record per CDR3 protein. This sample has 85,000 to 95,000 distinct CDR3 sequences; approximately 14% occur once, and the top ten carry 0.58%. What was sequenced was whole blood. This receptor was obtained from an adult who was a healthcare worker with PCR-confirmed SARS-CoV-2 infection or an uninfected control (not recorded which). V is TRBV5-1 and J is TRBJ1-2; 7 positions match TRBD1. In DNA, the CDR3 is TGCGCCAGCAGCCCTGGGACAGTCAACTATGGCTACACCTTC. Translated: CASSPGTVNYGYTF. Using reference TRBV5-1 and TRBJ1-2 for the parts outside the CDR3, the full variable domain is KAGVTQTPRYLIKTRGQQVTLSCSPISGHRSVSWYQQTPGQGLQFLFEYFSETQRNKGNFPGRFSGRQFSNSRSEMNVSTLELGDSALYLCASSPGTVNYGYTFGSGTRLTVV.